This TCR beta chain was captured in a study of T cell changes during pregnancy in multiple sclerosis. Libraries were prepared by immunoSEQ multiplex PCR; TCRdb keeps only in-frame clonotypes and omits some of them. The table has tens of thousands of clones, about 91% seen once. This receptor was taken from a female donor with multiple sclerosis, enrolled in a pregnancy study. Sequenced material: CD4+ T cells from peripheral blood mononuclear cells, taken before pregnancy.

The CDR3: CASSVGIGALSEAFF. CDR3 nucleotides: TGTGCCAGCAGCGTTGGGATTGGGGCTCTTTCTGAAGCTTTCTTT. The V and J genes are TRBV9 and TRBJ1-1; possible D gene TRBD1, 5 bases. From germline, CDR1 is SGDLS and CDR2 YYNGEE. Trimming stripped 2 bases from V and 6 bases from J, with 17 bases between. There are 15 residues in the CDR3.